The 13 T cell receptor beta chains listed next were all sequenced from one sample in a study of T-cell reconstitution after alpha-beta-depleted transplantation in children. Using unique molecular identifiers, the investigators prepared the TCRbeta library. One entry per CDR3 protein results from TCRdb running MiXCR on the PCR reads. The sample has just under 550,000 distinct CDR3 sequences, approximately 16% seen once. Sequences were derived from PBMCs from the stem cell graft donor, sampled from the stem cell graft. The receptors shown here come from a human donor who donated a stem cell graft to a child with acute lymphoblastic leukemia.

This clonotype was seen a handful of times. This rearrangement joins TRBV12-5 to TRBJ1-3; D is ambiguous. CDR1 is LGHNT, CDR2 FRNRAP, per germline. The CDR3 consists of 15 residues. V shed 0 bases and J shed 1 base, with 7 bases lying between them. Written as DNA, the CDR3 is TGTGCTAGTGGTTTGGTATTAGTGTCTGGAAACACCATATATTTT. It translates to CASGLVLVSGNTIYF. Filled out from reference TRBV12-5 and TRBJ1-3, the complete variable domain reads DARVTQTPRHKVTEMGQEVTMRCQPILGHNTVFWYRQTMMQGLELLAYFRNRAPLDDSGMPKDRFSAEMPDATLATLKIQPSEPRDSAVYFCASGLVLVSGNTIYFGEGSWLTVV.

This clonotype was seen ten or more times. The V call is TRBV6-5, the J call TRBJ2-7; 10 bases are a match to TRBD1. Germline V gives CDR1 MNHEY, CDR2 SVGAGI. The CDR3 is 15 residues long. The ends lost 4 bases at V and 3 bases at J; junction bases unmatched: 6. The CDR3 region is CASSSPGQGHYEQYF. In DNA form, the CDR3 reads TGTGCCAGCAGTTCCCCGGGACAGGGGCACTACGAGCAGTACTTC.

This clonotype has a count of ten or more. The chain employs TRBV5-1 and TRBJ2-7; D remains unclear. This CDR3 region has 16 residues. V was cut by 1 base and J by 4 bases, with 18 bases left in between. Looked up from germline, CDR1 is SGHRS and CDR2 is YFSETQ. The DNA for the CDR3 is TGCGCCAGCAGCTTGATGGTTGCGCGGACCCAATACGAGCAGTACTTC. Translation: CASSLMVARTQYEQYF.

The chain uses TRBV20-1 and TRBJ2-2, with TRBD1 matching 8 bases. This CDR3 has 13 residues. In germline, CDR1 is DFQATT, CDR2 SNEGSKA (reference sequence). The V gene end was trimmed by 1 base and the J gene end by 7 bases; junction bases not matched to a gene: 2. The CDR3 DNA is TGCAGTGCTAGAGGGGACAGGTTCGGGGAGCTGTTTTTT. This encodes CSARGDRFGELFF.

The CDR3 DNA reads as TGTGCCAGCAGCCTTACGGGGGGGGGCTTCCACGAGCAGTACTTC. This gives the protein CASSLTGGGFHEQYF. This chain links TRBV5-6 with TRBJ2-7, with TRBD2 matching over 8 bases. V shed 4 bases, J shed 5 bases, and the junction held 11 bases outside the gene matches. CDR1 and CDR2 (germline): SGHDT, YYEEEE. The CDR3 sequence is 15 residues long. Full variable domain (outside the CDR3, taken from reference TRBV5-6 and TRBJ2-7): DAGVTQSPTHLIKTRGQQVTLRCSPKSGHDTVSWYQQALGQGPQFIFQYYEEEERQRGNFPDRFSGHQFPNYSSELNVNALLLGDSALYLCASSLTGGGFHEQYFGPGTRLTVT.

This clonotype has ten or more counts. The V and J genes are TRBV4-1 and TRBJ2-7; TRBD2 matches at 12 bases. The CDR3 has 16 residues. After removal of 4 bases from V and 0 bases from J, the junction contained 4 bases not matched to a gene. Germline V lookup: CDR1 MGHRA, CDR2 YSYEKL. CDR3 amino acids: CASSPRTSGISYEQYF. In DNA, the CDR3 is TGCGCCAGCAGCCCGCGGACTAGCGGGATCTCCTACGAGCAGTACTTC.

The chain links TRBV27 to TRBJ2-7; a weak D match, TRBD2 (6 bases). CDR3 size: 14 residues. Trimming removed 6 bases at V and 2 bases at J, with 14 bases between. The germline V gene has CDR1 MNHEY and CDR2 SMNVEV (reference sequence). The CDR3 here is CASRASVPPYEQYF. CDR3 in DNA: TGTGCCAGCAGAGCTAGCGTTCCCCCCTACGAGCAGTACTTC.

The chain recombines TRBV7-8 with TRBJ2-1; 10 bases fit TRBD2. Germline values: CDR1 SGHVS, CDR2 FQNEAQ. CDR3 length: 16 amino acids. J gave up 9 bases and V 1 base, and 9 bases lay outside the gene matches. CDR3: CASSLGLAGVLGEQFF. The CDR3 DNA reads TGTGCCAGCAGCTTAGGGCTAGCGGGAGTATTGGGTGAGCAGTTCTTC.

In this sample, this clonotype turned up a few times. This rearrangement joins TRBV5-6 to TRBJ2-1; 12 bases are a match to TRBD1. The CDR3 is made up of 16 amino acids. The junction had 10 bases not matched to a gene; V was cut back by 4 bases and J by 8 bases. The germline V gene encodes CDR1 SGHDT and CDR2 YYEEEE. For the CDR3, the DNA is TGTGCCAGCAGCGGGGGACAGGGGGCTTATTACGATGAGCAGTTCTTC. Its translation: CASSGGQGAYYDEQFF. Using reference TRBV5-6 and TRBJ2-1 for the parts outside the CDR3, the full variable domain is DAGVTQSPTHLIKTRGQQVTLRCSPKSGHDTVSWYQQALGQGPQFIFQYYEEEERQRGNFPDRFSGHQFPNYSSELNVNALLLGDSALYLCASSGGQGAYYDEQFFGPGTRLTVL.

This clonotype was observed a handful of times. The chain combines TRBV25-1 with TRBJ2-7; TRBD2 matches 12 bases. The germline CDR1 and CDR2 sequences are MGHDK and SYGVNS. V was pared by 5 bases and J by 4 bases, with 6 bases of the junction left unmatched. The CDR3 consists of 15 residues. The CDR3 DNA reads as TGTGCCAGCAGTCCAGGACTAGCGGGAAAGTACGAGCAGTACTTC. This codes for CASSPGLAGKYEQYF.

The sample holds a few counts of this clonotype. The V and J genes are TRBV5-1 and TRBJ2-1, with D possibly being TRBD1 or TRBD2 (5 bases each). This CDR3 has 16 residues. Between the trimmed V and J ends, which lost 7 bases and 4 bases, there was a span of 21 bases. The germline gives CDR1 SGHRS, CDR2 YFSETQ. CDR3 in amino acids: CASSRTYGDRYNEQFF. The CDR3 region has the DNA TGCGCCAGCTCAAGGACATACGGGGATCGATACAATGAGCAGTTCTTC.

This clonotype was recorded a few times. The V call is TRBV18, the J call TRBJ2-2, with 8 bases lining up with TRBD2. V trimming: 5 bases; J trimming: 0 bases; junction bases outside the gene matches: 5. The CDR3 spans 16 residues. The germline V gene encodes CDR1 KGHSH and CDR2 LQKENI. The CDR3 reads CASSDPAGANTGELFF. CDR3 nucleotide sequence: TGTGCCAGCTCAGACCCAGCGGGAGCGAACACCGGGGAGCTGTTTTTT.

This rearrangement joins TRBV2 to TRBJ2-5, with TRBD1 matching 12 bases. The ends lost 7 bases at V and 7 bases at J; junction bases unmatched: 16. The CDR3 extends over 17 amino acids. Germline CDR1 and CDR2: SNHLY and FYNNEI. Here the CDR3 DNA reads TGTGCCAGCAATGAGTTTCCCGGGACAGGGGGCGCCGGGACCCAGTACTTC. Its translation is CASNEFPGTGGAGTQYF.